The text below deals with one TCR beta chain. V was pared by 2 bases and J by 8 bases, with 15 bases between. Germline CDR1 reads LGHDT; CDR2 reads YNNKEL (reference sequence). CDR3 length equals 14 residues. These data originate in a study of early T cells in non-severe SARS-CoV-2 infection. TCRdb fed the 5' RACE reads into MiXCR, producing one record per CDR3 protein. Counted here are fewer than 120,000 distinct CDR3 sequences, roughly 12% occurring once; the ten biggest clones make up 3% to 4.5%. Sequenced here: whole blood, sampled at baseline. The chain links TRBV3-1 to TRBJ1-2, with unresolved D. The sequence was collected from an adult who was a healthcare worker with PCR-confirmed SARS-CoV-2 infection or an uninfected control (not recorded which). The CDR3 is CASSQNTPGYGYTF. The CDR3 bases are TGTGCCAGCAGCCAAAACACCCCCGGATACGGCTACACCTTC.